This T cell receptor beta chain is drawn from a study of OX40 agonist ivuxolimab in advanced cancers. Study information: While on treatment, patients had intravenous ivuxolimab at 0.01 to 10 mg/kg every 2 weeks.

CDR3 length: 16 amino acids. Trimming cost V 0 bases and J 8 bases, with 17 bases left between them. Germline V gene lookup returns CDR1 SGHTS and CDR2 YDEGEE. The protocol was immunoSEQ multiplex PCR, while the TCRdb copy is restricted to in-frame clones and leaves out a portion. Here the sample spans over 100,000 clones, approximately 92% being singletons. This clone showed up just once. Its specificity is not known. Study-wide points: The specificity for antigen of the expanded peripheral T cells was not determined. Circulating CD4+ and CD8+ T cells showed clonal expansion by week 6 at 0.1 to 3.0 mg/kg. Among patients with partial responses at 0.1-3.0 mg/kg, clonal expansion was among the lowest.

The sequence was collected from an adult with an advanced solid tumor such as melanoma, head and neck, liver or kidney cancer. The gene calls are TRBV5-8 and TRBJ1-4; the D gene is possibly TRBD1 (5 bases). The source was CD4+ or CD8+ T cells sorted from blood, collected in a trial of the OX40 agonist ivuxolimab. The CDR3 sequence: CASSLEGVGGKEKLFF. DNA for the CDR3: TGTGCCAGCAGCTTGGAAGGTGTTGGGGGTAAAGAAAAACTGTTTTTT.